Presented here are 19 T cell receptor beta chains from one specimen sequenced in a study of T cell clonality in common variable immunodeficiency. The repertoire was sequenced with immunoSEQ multiplex PCR; TCRdb's copy has only in-frame clones and lacks some. The sample was found to contain roughly 58,000 clones, and every one recurs. The sequencing sample was made of peripheral blood mononuclear cells. All receptors come from a person aged 18-70 years in good health.

This clone was counted many times. The CDR3 end is not reached by the read, which stops 3 residues before it; the germline J gene fills it in. The chain is built from TRBV20-1 and TRBJ1-4, with 8 bases aligning to TRBD1. CDR3 length equals 17 residues. CDR1 and CDR2 from the germline V gene are DFQATT and SNEGSKA (reference sequence). V was clipped by 2 bases and J by 8 bases; unmatched bases: 16. The CDR3 loop reads CSARKGRGRTGLEKLFF. CDR3 bases read: TGCAGTGCTAGAAAGGGCAGGGGGCGAACGGGGCTCGAAAAA.

This clone counts as medium-sized. The read comes to an end 3 residues before the CDR3 does, leaving the germline J gene to fill in the end. V is TRBV20-1 and J is TRBJ1-1, with 8 bases lining up with TRBD1. In germline, CDR1 is DFQATT, CDR2 SNEGSKA (reference sequence). The CDR3 runs 16 residues. J lost 0 bases, V lost 5 bases, and 11 bases had no gene match. CDR3 loop: CSAQFLPGQVNTEAFF. The CDR3 DNA, read in part, is TGCAGTGCTCAATTTCTACCGGGACAGGTGAACACTGAA.

This clone was seen repeatedly, ten times or more. The sequenced fragment ends 3 residues before the CDR3 boundary, so the rest is inferred from the germline J gene. The gene calls are TRBV7-6 and TRBJ1-2, with D possibly TRBD1 on 5 matching bases. Trimming removed 5 bases from V and 3 bases from J, with 13 bases in between. The CDR3 is 14 amino acids. In germline, CDR1 is SGHVS, CDR2 FNYEAQ. The CDR3 DNA, read in part, is TGTGCCAGCAGCGCTAACCCCAGGGACTATGGC. Protein product: CASSANPRDYG. The CDR3 reads in full as CASSANPRDYGYTF.

This clone has at least ten counts. The sequenced fragment ends 3 residues before the CDR3 boundary, so the rest is inferred from the germline J gene. The chain couples TRBV20-1 to TRBJ1-5; perhaps TRBD1 as D (5 bases). There are 14 residues in the CDR3. Germline loops: CDR1 DFQATT, CDR2 SNEGSKA (reference sequence). With 1 base removed from V and 2 bases from J, the gap between germline ends came to 9 bases. CDR3 bases read: TGCAGTGCTAGAGTGGGGGGAGGCAATCAGCCC. It specifies CSARVGGGNQP. The full CDR3 protein reads CSARVGGGNQPQHF.

This clone has at least ten counts. The sequenced fragment ends 3 residues before the CDR3 boundary, so the rest is inferred from the germline J gene. The chain joins TRBV29-1 to TRBJ1-4; D not certain. Trimming removed 4 bases at V and 8 bases at J, with 8 bases between. CDR1 SQVTM and CDR2 ANQGSEA come from the germline V gene. The CDR3 is 11 amino acids. The CDR3 bases that were read are TGCAGCGTTGGGCAGTCGGAAAAA. This gives the protein CSVGQSEK. From start to end, the CDR3 is CSVGQSEKLFF.

This clone was found many times. The read terminates 3 residues ahead of where the CDR3 ends, so the germline J gene completes it. The chain combines TRBV28 with TRBJ2-1, with D perhaps TRBD2 (5 bases). Between the trimmed V and J ends, which lost 4 bases and 4 bases, there was a span of 11 bases. The CDR3 length is 14 residues. The germline gives CDR1 MDHEN, CDR2 SYDVKM. The part of the CDR3 DNA that was read is TGTGCCAGCAGTTGGCAACTAGAGTACAATGAG. It is translated as CASSWQLEYNE. The entire CDR3 protein is CASSWQLEYNEQFF.

This clone was picked up a small number of times. The read ends 3 residues early relative to the CDR3; the germline J gene fills the gap. The chain has TRBV20-1 and TRBJ1-2, with D possibly matching TRBD1 (6 bases). The CDR3 extends over 11 amino acids. The germline V gene has CDR1 DFQATT and CDR2 SNEGSKA (reference sequence). The V end lost 4 bases, the J end lost 3 bases, and 6 bases lay between the germline ends. The CDR3 bases that were read are TGCAGTGCTACAGGGGACTATGGC. Translated, it gives CSATGDYG. The whole CDR3 sequence is CSATGDYGYTF.

This clone appeared many times. The read ends 3 residues before the CDR3 terminus; that terminus is restored from the germline J gene. The chain recombines TRBV5-6 with TRBJ1-1; D gene ambiguous. CDR1 and CDR2 (germline): SGHDT, YYEEEE. The CDR3 consists of 15 residues. V was trimmed by 4 bases and J by 1 base, leaving 14 bases between them. CDR3 region: CASSPGRNPNTEAFF. CDR3 DNA, as far as it was read: TGTGCCAGCAGCCCGGGGAGGAACCCGAACACTGAA.

There are many counts of this clone. The read is 3 residues too short to cover the CDR3 end, so that end is filled in from the germline J gene. This chain joins TRBV29-1 and TRBJ2-2; 8 bases match TRBD1. V was clipped by 8 bases and J by 0 bases; unmatched bases: 5. The germline V gene encodes CDR1 SQVTM and CDR2 ANQGSEA. This CDR3 spans 14 amino acids. CDR3 loop: CSCRTGTNTGELFF. The sequenced part of the CDR3 DNA is TGCAGCTGTAGGACAGGGACGAACACCGGGGAG.

The table lists this clone with many counts. The CDR3 end falls 3 residues outside the read, so it is completed with the germline J gene. The V call is TRBV20-1, the J call TRBJ1-1, with 12 positions matching TRBD1. Germline values: CDR1 DFQATT, CDR2 SNEGSKA (reference sequence). This CDR3 is built from 12 residues. The part of the CDR3 DNA that was read is TGCAGTGCTAGTGGGACAGGGGGCGAA. It encodes CSASGTGGE. The full CDR3 protein reads CSASGTGGEAFF.

This clone was seen many times. The CDR3 end falls 3 residues outside the read, so it is completed with the germline J gene. V usage is TRBV6-2 or TRBV6-3 and J usage is TRBJ2-3, with D tentatively TRBD1 (6 bases). Trimming stripped 1 base from V and 0 bases from J, with 11 bases between. CDR3 size: 16 residues. CDR1 is MNHEY and CDR2 is SVGEGT in the germline V gene. This CDR3 is CASSYFQGWSTDTQYF. The CDR3 DNA, read in part, is TGTGCCAGCAGTTACTTTCAGGGGTGGAGCACAGATACG.

This clone was counted many times. The CDR3 end falls 3 residues outside the read, so it is completed with the germline J gene. This sequence joins TRBV20-1 and TRBJ1-5; D is unclear. The V gene's germline CDR1 is DFQATT and CDR2 SNEGSKA (reference sequence). The CDR3 is 12 residues long. Trimming cost V 6 bases and J 9 bases, with 15 bases left between them. This CDR3 is CSAPLGHRPQHF. The DNA read from the CDR3 is TGCAGTGCGCCCTTAGGGCATCGGCCC.

The sequenced CDR3 bases are TGCAGTGCTAGCGGGGGTCCGGGGAGGAATGAG. Translating it yields CSASGGPGRNE. The full CDR3 is CSASGGPGRNEQFF. This sequence joins TRBV20-1 and TRBJ2-1, with a possible D match to TRBD2 (6 bases). The CDR3 extends 3 residues past the end of the read, so its final part is completed from the germline J gene. The V gene's germline CDR1 is DFQATT and CDR2 SNEGSKA (reference sequence). With 3 bases removed from V and 7 bases from J, the gap between germline ends came to 16 bases. This CDR3 is built from 14 residues.

This clone was counted at least ten times. Coverage ceases 3 residues before the CDR3 finishes, and the germline J gene fills in the end. The gene calls are TRBV5-1 and TRBJ2-1; 9 nucleotides match TRBD1. CDR3 size: 15 residues. The ends lost 4 bases at V and 0 bases at J; junction bases unmatched: 2. Germline loops: CDR1 SGHRS, CDR2 YFSETQ. The CDR3 here is CASSGQGSSYNEQFF. The CDR3 bases that were read are TGCGCCAGCAGCGGACAGGGGAGCTCCTACAATGAG.

Ten or more counts support this clone. The observed sequence ends 3 residues before the CDR3 terminus, with the missing tail filled in from the germline J gene. Other nucleotide sequences from this sample produce the same CDR3. This sequence joins TRBV2 and TRBJ1-6; 11 nucleotides agree with TRBD1. The CDR3 covers 15 residues. Germline V lookup: CDR1 SNHLY, CDR2 FYNNEI. Losses at the gene ends were 7 bases for V and 6 bases for J; bases not matched to a gene: 5. CDR3 in amino acids: CASKRGTGGNSPLHF. The CDR3 bases that were read are TGTGCCAGCAAAAGGGGGACAGGGGGTAATTCACCC.

This clone occurred many times. With the read ending 3 residues before the CDR3 end, the germline J gene is used to fill in that end. The chain has TRBV28 and TRBJ2-7; D not resolved. Germline V gene data show CDR1 as MDHEN and CDR2 as SYDVKM. This CDR3 has 19 amino acids. The V end was cut by 5 bases, the J end by 2 bases, with 28 bases between. The CDR3 region is CASSLENYLSPHKTYEQYF. CDR3 DNA (partial): TGTGCCAGCAGTCTAGAGAACTACTTGTCTCCTCACAAAACCTACGAG.

This clone was detected many times. The CDR3 end falls 3 residues outside the read, so it is completed with the germline J gene. J is TRBJ2-2 and V is TRBV28, with D maybe TRBD1 (5 bases). CDR1 is MDHEN and CDR2 is SYDVKM in the germline V gene. Trimming stripped 1 base from V and 9 bases from J, with 9 bases between. CDR3 length: 13 residues. CDR3 protein: CASSLSGLWELFF. The DNA read from the CDR3 is TGTGCCAGCAGTTTATCAGGGCTATGGGAG. Full variable domain (rest looked up from reference TRBV28 and TRBJ2-2): DVKVTQSSRYLVKRTGEKVFLECVQDMDHENMFWYRQDPGLGLRLIYFSYDVKMKEKGDIPEGYSVSREKKERFSLILESASTNQTSMYLCASSLSGLWELFFGEGSRLTVL.

This clone was recorded at least ten times. The DNA ends 3 residues before the CDR3 does, and the rest of the CDR3 is filled in from the germline J gene. The chain uses TRBV28 and TRBJ2-7, with 9 bases identical to TRBD1. J was trimmed by 4 bases and V by 6 bases; bases with no gene match: 7. This CDR3 spans 14 amino acids. Per the germline V gene, CDR1 is MDHEN and CDR2 is SYDVKM. The CDR3 protein is CASRPGTGTYEQYF. The sequenced CDR3 bases are TGTGCCAGCAGACCCGGGACAGGGACTTACGAG.

This clone showed up many times. The read ends 3 residues shy of where the CDR3 ends; the end is completed using the germline J gene. V usage is TRBV7-2 and J usage is TRBJ1-2; the D is unclear. CDR3 length equals 12 residues. V was trimmed by 5 bases and J by 2 bases, leaving 6 bases between them. Germline assignment: CDR1 SGHTA and CDR2 FQGNSA. The part of the CDR3 DNA that was read is TGTGCCAGCAGCCCAGGAAACTATGGC. Protein: CASSPGNYG. The full CDR3 sequence reads CASSPGNYGYTF.